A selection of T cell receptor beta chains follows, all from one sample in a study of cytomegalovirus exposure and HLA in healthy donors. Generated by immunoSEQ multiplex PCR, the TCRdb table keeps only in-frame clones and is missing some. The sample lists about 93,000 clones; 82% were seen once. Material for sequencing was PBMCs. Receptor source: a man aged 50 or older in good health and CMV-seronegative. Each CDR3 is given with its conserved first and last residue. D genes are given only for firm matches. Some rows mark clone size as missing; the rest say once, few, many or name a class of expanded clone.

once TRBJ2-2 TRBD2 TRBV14 CASSRLGLAGGTGELFF TGTGCCAGCAGCCGCCTGGGACTAGCGGGAGGCACCGGGGAGCTGTTTTTT
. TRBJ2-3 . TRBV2 CASQVADTQYF TGTGCCAGTCAGGTGGCGGATACGCAGTATTTT
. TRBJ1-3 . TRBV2 CASSDAGAGGNTIYF TGTGCCAGCAGTGACGCGGGGGCGGGAGGAAACACCATATATTTT
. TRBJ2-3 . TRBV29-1 CSVDRSRGGTDTQYF TGCAGCGTTGATAGAAGCAGGGGCGGCACAGATACGCAGTATTTT
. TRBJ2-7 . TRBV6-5 CASSYGQPIYEQYF TGTGCCAGCAGTTACGGACAGCCGATCTACGAGCAGTACTTC
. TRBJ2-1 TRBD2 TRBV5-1 CASSFYLAGDLNEQFF TGCGCCAGCAGCTTCTATTTAGCGGGAGATTTGAATGAGCAGTTCTTC
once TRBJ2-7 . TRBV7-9 CASSLTREQYF TGTGCCAGCAGCTTGACTCGGGAGCAGTACTTC
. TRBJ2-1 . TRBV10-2 CASSGEDSSYNEQFF TGCGCCAGCAGTGGCGAAGACAGCTCCTACAATGAGCAGTTCTTC
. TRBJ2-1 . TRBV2 CASSELALSSYNEQFF TGTGCCAGCAGTGAACTAGCGCTAAGCTCCTACAATGAGCAGTTCTTC
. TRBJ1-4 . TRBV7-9 CASTLDSTNEKLFF TGTGCCAGCACCCTAGATTCAACTAATGAAAAACTGTTTTTT
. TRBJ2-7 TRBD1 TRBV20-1 CSARTGAEQYF TGCAGTGCTCGGACAGGGGCCGAGCAGTACTTC
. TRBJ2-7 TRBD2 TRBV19 CASSITLAGVYEQYF TGTGCCAGTAGTATAACTCTAGCGGGAGTGTACGAGCAGTACTTC
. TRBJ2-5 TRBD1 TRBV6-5 CASSRDRGETQYF TGTGCCAGCAGCCGGGACAGGGGAGAGACCCAGTACTTC
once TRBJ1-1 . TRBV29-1 CSVESFSGNTEAFF TGCAGCGTTGAGTCGTTTTCGGGGAACACTGAAGCTTTCTTT
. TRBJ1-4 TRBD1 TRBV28 CASSGQGANEKLFF TGTGCCAGCTCGGGGCAGGGGGCAAATGAAAAACTGTTTTTT
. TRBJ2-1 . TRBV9 CASSVGLSSYNEQFF TGTGCCAGCAGCGTAGGACTTAGCTCCTACAATGAGCAGTTCTTC
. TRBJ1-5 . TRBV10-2 CASSESTPLGGPRGPQHF TGCGCCAGCAGTGAGTCGACTCCGCTGGGAGGGCCAAGGGGGCCCCAGCATTTT
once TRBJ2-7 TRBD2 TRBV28 CASSSLAEASYEQYF TGTGCCAGCAGTTCACTAGCGGAAGCCTCCTACGAGCAGTACTTC
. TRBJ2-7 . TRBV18 CASTPSGAYEQYF TGTGCCAGCACACCCTCCGGGGCCTACGAGCAGTACTTC
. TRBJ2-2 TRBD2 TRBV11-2 CASSLEGLFTGELFF TGTGCCAGCAGCTTAGAGGGACTATTCACCGGGGAGCTGTTTTTT
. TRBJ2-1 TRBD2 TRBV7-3 CASSQLAGLRSSYNEQFF TGTGCCAGCAGCCAATTAGCGGGGCTACGAAGCTCCTACAATGAGCAGTTCTTC
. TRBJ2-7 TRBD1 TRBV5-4 CASSLGQGDEQYF TGTGCCAGCAGCTTGGGGCAGGGGGACGAGCAGTACTTC
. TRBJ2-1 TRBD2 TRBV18 CASSTTLAGVDEQFF TGTGCCAGCTCAACAACTCTAGCGGGAGTGGATGAGCAGTTCTTC
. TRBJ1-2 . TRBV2 CASSEAEGAYGYTF TGTGCCAGCAGTGAAGCGGAGGGCGCCTATGGCTACACCTTC
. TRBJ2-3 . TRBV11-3 CASSPGSGRTDTQYF TGTGCCAGCAGCCCGGGCAGCGGGCGCACAGATACGCAGTATTTT